The clone carrying this T cell receptor beta chain came up many times. Antigen unknown. The sample is drawn from a study of OX40 agonist ivuxolimab in advanced cancers. Whole-study context: Prior anti-PD-1, anti-PD-L1 or anti-CTLA-4 therapy did not bar entry, and more than 35% had some. Findings of the study overall: CD8+ T cells (on average) carried more expanded clones than CD4+ T cells.

Clones were read by immunoSEQ multiplex PCR, and TCRdb kept only the in-frame ones, dropping some. This sample yields about 88,000 clones, of which 70% to 90% are seen a single time; 3.5% to 4.5% belongs to the top ten. V gave up 3 bases and J gave up 6 bases, with 10 bases separating them. Per the germline V gene, CDR1 is SGHTS and CDR2 is YDEGEE. This CDR3 region has 12 residues. This sequence was found in an adult with an advanced solid tumor such as melanoma, head and neck, liver or kidney cancer. The sequenced sample was CD4+ or CD8+ T cells sorted from blood, obtained in a trial of the OX40 agonist ivuxolimab. This rearrangement joins TRBV5-8 to TRBJ2-7; no definite D call. The CDR3 reads CASSSARPEQYF. In nucleotides, the CDR3 is TGTGCCAGCAGCTCGGCGCGTCCCGAGCAGTACTTC.